This entry concerns a single T cell receptor (beta chain). Its antigen is undetermined. Germline lookup yields CDR1 SNHLY and CDR2 FYNNEI. The V and J ends lost 6 bases and 2 bases, in that order; junction bases with no gene match: 3. The CDR3 extends over 13 amino acids. TCR beta VDJ and CDR3 profiles were obtained from a genomic DNA template. TCRdb used MiXCR to reprocess the reads, holding one entry per CDR3 protein. The table includes around 150,000 distinct CDR3 sequences, roughly 40% detected once. The data were taken from a study of CD8+CD57+ T cells in acquired aplastic anemia. Background on the study: The average for DNA from sorted CD4+ and CD8+ cells was 3.2 ug. Healthy donor CD4+ samples were sequenced to a depth that averaged around 9.8 million reads. The study's findings and limits: Patients showed no significant difference from controls in CD8+ Simpson's diversity. Patients shared approximately 30 CD8+ CDR3 sequences with controls.

Sample: sorted CD4+, CD8+, or CD8+CD57+ T cells (not recorded which) from PBMCs. The clonotype originates from a human donor in good health. The chain couples TRBV2 to TRBJ2-7; 8 positions match TRBD2. The CDR3 nucleotides read TGTGCCAGCAGACCGGGACTAGCCTACGAGCAGTACTTC. The encoded protein is CASRPGLAYEQYF.